This entry concerns a single TCR beta chain. Its antigen is still unknown. This entry is derived from a study of cytomegalovirus exposure and HLA in healthy donors. Across the study: The same platform as the approximately 640 first-cohort repertoires was used for the 130 or so validation repertoires, a later analysis reported.

The donors were members of the roughly 130-subject validation cohort (separate from the approximately 650-subject first cohort). Findings of the study overall: The authors listed some 150 TCR beta chains as cytomegalovirus-associated. Rare TCR sequences dominated, though some public TCRs recurred in many donors.

Only in-frame clones appear in the TCRdb table, and some are missing; sequencing was by immunoSEQ multiplex PCR. This sample has about 180,000 clones, with 85% found just once. The germline V gene has CDR1 LNHDA and CDR2 SQIVND (reference sequence). The CDR3 is 14 residues long. V lost 6 bases to trimming and J lost 0 bases, with 8 bases between them. The V call is TRBV19, the J call TRBJ2-2; D might be TRBD1 (5 bases). Source material: PBMCs. The receptor was derived from a man aged 18 to 35 in good health and CMV-seropositive. Here the CDR3 DNA reads TGTGCCAGTAGCGGACAAGCGAACACCGGGGAGCTGTTTTTT. This codes for CASSGQANTGELFF.